The present entry profiles one T cell receptor beta chain with its context. The CDR3 is 13 amino acids. Germline CDR1 is MNHNS and CDR2 is SASEGT. The sample originates from a study of T cell clusters in autoimmune cytopenias. TRB was amplified by touch-down multiplex PCR, primer pools A and B combined. TCRdb re-called the multiplex PCR reads, yielding one record per CDR3 amino acid sequence without DNA. Listed are some 7,700 distinct CDR3 sequences; 3% to 3.5% falls within the top ten. Each sample's input was about 270 ng genomic DNA, 38,000 or so genome equivalents. This receptor was obtained from a human donor with an autoimmune cytopenia or autoimmune hepatitis (not recorded which). Sequenced input: peripheral blood. The chain is built from TRBV6-1 and TRBJ1-5. CDR3 sequence reads: CAIRGFWNQPQHF.